A single T cell receptor beta chain is shown here with its context. In the source study's methods: By means of reference gene primer amplification, nucleated cell counts were estimated. Measured with immunoSEQ multiplex PCR; TCRdb has only the in-frame clones, and not every one. The V and J calls and clone size come from that table; D and trimming were worked out from the DNA. The table records about 120,000 clones, over 70% of them present only once. The sample belongs to a study of blood T cell repertoires in COVID-19. Across the whole study: The United States, Italy and Spain provided the acute and convalescent COVID-19 samples. In each case, the material was cDNA or gDNA derived from T cells, B-cell-depleted T cells, or PBMCs.

V shed 6 bases, J shed 4 bases, and the junction held 12 bases outside the gene matches. Germline V CDR1 and CDR2: SQVTM, ANQGSEA. The CDR3 consists of 15 residues. What was sequenced was peripheral blood. J is TRBJ2-3 and V is TRBV29-1, with TRBD1 matching 8 bases. The sequence was obtained from a woman in her 50s with acute or convalescent COVID-19. As DNA, the CDR3 is TGCAGCGTACTACTACGGGACAGGTATCCAGATACGCAGTATTTT. Translating it yields CSVLLRDRYPDTQYF.